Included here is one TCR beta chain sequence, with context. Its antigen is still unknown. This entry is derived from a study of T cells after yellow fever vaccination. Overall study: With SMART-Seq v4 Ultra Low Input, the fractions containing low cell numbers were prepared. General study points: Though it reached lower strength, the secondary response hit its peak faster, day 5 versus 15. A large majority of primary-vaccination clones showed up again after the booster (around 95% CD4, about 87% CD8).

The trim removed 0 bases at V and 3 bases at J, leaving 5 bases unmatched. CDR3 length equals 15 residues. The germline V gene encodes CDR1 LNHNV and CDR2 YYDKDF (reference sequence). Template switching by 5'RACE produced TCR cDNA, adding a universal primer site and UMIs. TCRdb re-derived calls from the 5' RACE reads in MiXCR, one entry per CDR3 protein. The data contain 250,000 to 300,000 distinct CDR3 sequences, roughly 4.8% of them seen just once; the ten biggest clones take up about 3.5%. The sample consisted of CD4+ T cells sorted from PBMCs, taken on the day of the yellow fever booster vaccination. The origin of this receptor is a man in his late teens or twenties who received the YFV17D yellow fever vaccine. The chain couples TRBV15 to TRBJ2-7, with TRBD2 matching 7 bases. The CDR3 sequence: CATSRDGSGNYEQYF. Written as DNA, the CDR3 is TGTGCCACCAGCAGAGATGGAAGCGGGAACTACGAGCAGTACTTC.